This T cell receptor (beta chain) was profiled in a study of neurological immune-mediated disorders (dated 2019 in TCRdb). Turning to the overall study: Among the approximately 34 multiple sclerosis patients, relapsing-remitting MS accounted for approximately 31 and secondary progressive MS accounted for 3. The study compared peripheral blood TCR-beta repertoires of HTLV-I-associated myelopathy (HAM/TSP) patients, multiple sclerosis patients and healthy controls using UMI-based sequencing. Alongside PBMC samples, the set of some 100 TCR-beta libraries contained longitudinal samples, technical triplicates, and paired CD4+ and CD8+ T-cell subsets that had been sorted. The cohort included about 70 subjects: approximately 15 with HAM/TSP, approximately 35 with multiple sclerosis, and approximately 20 healthy controls.

For unsorted PBMC libraries, 2 million PBMCs were used after storage in RNAlater at -80 degrees C until RNA extraction. Multiple sclerosis patients were enrolled in a US clinical protocol evaluating disease progression by magnetic resonance imaging. Peripheral blood was subjected to Ficoll-Hypaque density gradient centrifugation to isolate PBMCs, which were then cryopreserved in liquid nitrogen. The investigation overall reported the following: The MS cluster was not associated with any clinical or MRI features, and the authors stated that larger cohorts are needed. Repertoires from 18 of 34 MS patients were grouped by phylogenetic analysis into a cluster of related CDR3 sequences, suggesting a possible repertoire-level signature. Across subjects, expanded clones never shared an identical CDR3 amino acid sequence, which suggests that the TCR-beta repertoires in every group were private. TCR clonal expansion was highest in HAM/TSP patients and lowest in MS patients, with MS patients falling below even healthy controls.

cDNA was synthesized by template-switch 5'RACE using a primer with a 10-nucleotide random unique molecular identifier that tagged each TCR transcript. Every sequencing run covered 15-18 subjects and yielded more than 180 million TCR-beta sequences. Total RNA was extracted with the RNeasy kit. Using the KAPA Real-time Library Amplification kit, TCR-beta VDJ regions were amplified with primers for the TCR constant region and the 5'RACE anchor. Sample indexes and Illumina adaptors were added in a first PCR, after which library yield was increased in a second PCR. After Ampure bead purification, the TCR product of roughly 650 bp was size-selected on a 2% E-gel SizeSelection system. Before pooling, library quality was checked on a Bioanalyzer, concentration was measured with Qubit, and libraries were quantified with the Kapa Library Quantification kit. An Illumina HiSeq 2500 sequenced the libraries paired-end 2 x 150 bp. To increase sequence diversity, 25-30% phiX was spiked into each library pool. As for how the authors treated the data: Quality-filtered reads were processed with the UMI-based MiGEC pipeline, which removed over 80% of raw TCR sequences during error correction. IMGT germline references were used for alignment of VDJ genes, and clonotypes were defined by a unique CDR3 amino acid sequence together with V-J genes. Clonal expansion, Shannon diversity, and CDR3 relatedness (CalcPairwiseDistances, ClusterSamples) were evaluated with VDJtools, and phylogenetic trees were built with CLCbio workbench. Using coefficient-of-variation modelling across technical triplicates, the study counted a clone as expanded if it had at least 8 unique UMIs. The raw public data were reprocessed by TCRdb itself: fastp quality trimming at Q25, MiXCR clonotype calling, in-frame beta chains only. When rows share a CDR3 protein, they turn into one entry using the most common DNA and genes. Here the V and J calls rest on TCRdb's processing, not on the authors' analysis. Within this sample are 85,000 to 90,000 distinct CDR3 sequences, with roughly 3.5% of them counted one time only. The top ten constitute around 2.7% of the sample.

This clonotype was seen ten or more times. There is no known antigen for this receptor. No much larger clone exists at a distance of one base, and base qualities are not known. Between the V and J ends, shortened by 6 bases and 1 base respectively, the junction contains 19 bases. CDR1 MNHEY and CDR2 SVGEGT are derived from the germline V gene. The CDR3 sequence holds 17 residues, the cysteine and phenylalanine included. Only the CDR3 region is kept as DNA, spanning 51 bases read in frame from base 1. Material for sequencing was PBMCs. The sequence was collected from a woman aged 50 to 60 with multiple sclerosis. The V gene is TRBV6-2 or TRBV6-3 and the J gene is TRBJ1-5; a tentative D call is TRBD1 (6 bases match). The CDR3 sequence is CASRTLGGFGSNQPQHF. The nucleotide sequence is given as TGTGCCAGCAGAACCTTAGGGGGGTTTGGGAGCAATCAGCCCCAGCATTTT.